Below are 14 T cell receptor beta chains sequenced from a single sample in a study of cytomegalovirus exposure and HLA in healthy donors (TCRdb year 2017). The method was the immunoSEQ multiplex PCR assay. A mixture of 60 forward primers for TCR Vbeta segments and 13 reverse primers for TCR Jbeta segments was used in the multiplex PCR. Here the immuneACCESS table is served through TCRdb, limited to in-frame sequences with V and J called. Missing clones are a known gap in these copies; in checked studies unresolved V genes cover under half, and the rest lacks a known reason. The sample table holds about 150,000 clones, of which around three quarters were seen once. The ten largest clones take up roughly 2% of the sample. Sequencing was done on a sample of PBMCs. The receptors here all came from a man in his forties in good health and CMV-seronegative.

This clone showed up just a few times. The chain links TRBV27 to TRBJ2-7; a possible D gene is TRBD2 (5 bases). The CDR3 contains 14 residues. The ends were cut back, 8 bases at V and 1 base at J, with 15 bases in the middle. Germline values: CDR1 MNHEY, CDR2 SMNVEV (reference sequence). The CDR3 protein is CASRPGLLSYEQYF. CDR3 nucleotides: TGTGCCAGCCGTCCGGGATTACTTTCCTACGAGCAGTACTTC.

The chain carries TRBV7-6 and TRBJ2-2, with D uncertain. CDR3 length: 14 amino acids. Germline V lookup: CDR1 SGHVS, CDR2 FNYEAQ. V shed 5 bases and J shed 6 bases, with 13 bases lying between them. CDR3 DNA: TGTGCCAGCAGCCCATCGCCTCAGTCCGGGGAGCTGTTTTTT. It is translated as CASSPSPQSGELFF.

This clone occurred a few times. The chain joins TRBV21-1 to TRBJ1-1. TRBV21-1 is a documented pseudogene. The CDR3 spans 20 residues. The DNA of the CDR3 is TGTGCCAGCAGCGCCCCCGGACGGCGGCGGGGGTTCCACATGAACACTGAAGCTTTCTTT. Protein sequence: CASSAPGRRRGFHMNTEAFF.

The V call is TRBV5-1, the J call TRBJ2-1, with a possible D match to TRBD2 (5 bases). Trimming pared 4 bases from V and 7 bases from J, leaving 12 bases between. There are 13 residues in the CDR3. Germline CDR1 SGHRS, CDR2 YFSETQ. CDR3 coding DNA: TGCGCCAGCAGCGAAGGGTTAGCGAATGAGCAGTTCTTC. Protein product: CASSEGLANEQFF.

This clone was seen a handful of times. This chain connects TRBV29-1 to TRBJ2-2; D gene unclear. The germline gives CDR1 SQVTM, CDR2 ANQGSEA. Deletions cut 7 bases from V and 5 bases from J, with 11 bases between. The CDR3 is made up of 12 amino acids. The CDR3 here is CSGGPGTGELFF. As DNA, the CDR3 is TGCAGCGGTGGGCCTGGGACCGGGGAGCTGTTTTTT.

J is TRBJ2-1 and V is TRBV5-4, with 7 bases fitting TRBD1. After removal of 4 bases from V and 2 bases from J, the junction contained 9 bases not matched to a gene. The CDR3 contains 16 residues. The V gene's germline CDR1 is SGHNT and CDR2 YYREEE (reference sequence). The CDR3 bases are TGTGCCAGCAGCACCGGACGGCAGGGGGCCTACAATGAGCAGTTCTTC. Protein sequence: CASSTGRQGAYNEQFF.

The chain couples TRBV9 to TRBJ2-2; 7 bases fit TRBD1. Germline V lookup: CDR1 SGDLS, CDR2 YYNGEE. The trim removed 3 bases at V and 6 bases at J, leaving 5 bases unmatched. The CDR3 loop spans 14 amino acids. CDR3 loop: CASSARQGAGELFF. The CDR3 DNA is TGTGCCAGCAGCGCTCGACAGGGAGCCGGGGAGCTGTTTTTT.

This chain uses TRBV5-1 with TRBJ1-2; a possible D gene is TRBD1 (6 bases). Per germline, CDR1 SGHRS and CDR2 YFSETQ. V was trimmed by 4 bases and J by 4 bases, leaving 20 bases between them. The CDR3 consists of 16 residues. Here the CDR3 reads CASSPRTGLLIYGYTF. CDR3 DNA sequence: TGCGCCAGCAGCCCCCGCACAGGGCTACTAATCTATGGCTACACCTTC.

The chain combines TRBV6-1 with TRBJ2-1, with D tentatively TRBD2 (6 bases). The CDR3 is 17 amino acids. From germline, CDR1 is MNHNS and CDR2 SASEGT. The V gene lost 2 bases and the J gene lost 6 bases, with 20 bases spanning the gap. As DNA, the CDR3 is TGTGCCAGCAGTGAAACTCGTCTCCGGGGGTATGGCAATGAGCAGTTCTTC. The encoded protein is CASSETRLRGYGNEQFF.

This chain joins TRBV4-1 and TRBJ1-2; 7 bases match TRBD1. The germline V gene encodes CDR1 MGHRA and CDR2 YSYEKL. Unmatched junction bases numbered 6, after V lost 1 base and J lost 7 bases. The CDR3 runs to 14 residues. The CDR3 loop is CASSQVRPGGGYTF. CDR3 in DNA: TGCGCCAGCAGCCAAGTAAGGCCAGGGGGTGGCTACACCTTC.

This clone has a single count. The J gene is TRBJ1-1, the V gene TRBV5-1, with a possible D match to TRBD1 (6 bases). CDR3 size: 15 residues. Looked up from germline, CDR1 is SGHRS and CDR2 is YFSETQ. Between the trimmed V and J ends, which lost 4 bases and 1 base, there was a span of 14 bases. The CDR3: CASSPIQGWNTEAFF. CDR3 nucleotides: TGCGCCAGCAGCCCAATCCAGGGGTGGAACACTGAAGCTTTCTTT.

This chain connects TRBV4-3 to TRBJ2-7; D perhaps matches TRBD1 (6 bases). V lost 1 base and J lost 3, with 13 bases in between. This CDR3 comprises 15 residues. Germline CDR1 LGHNA, CDR2 YSLEER. The CDR3 bases are TGCGCCAGCAGCCAAGGACAGGCCGGACTCTACGAGCAGTACTTC. Its translation is CASSQGQAGLYEQYF.

J is TRBJ2-7 and V is TRBV11-2; 11 nucleotides align to TRBD1. The ends lost 5 bases at V and 3 bases at J; junction bases unmatched: 6. Per germline, CDR1 SGHAT and CDR2 FQNNGV. CDR3 size: 15 residues. CDR3 amino acids: CASSPGTGGLYEQYF. DNA of the CDR3: TGTGCCAGCAGCCCCGGGACAGGGGGACTCTACGAGCAGTACTTC.

This clone was observed a single time. This chain joins TRBV7-8 and TRBJ1-5; no clear D gene. In germline, CDR1 is SGHVS, CDR2 FQNEAQ. This CDR3 contains 14 residues. The germline V and J ends were trimmed by 5 bases and 3 bases, with 11 bases remaining between them. This CDR3 reads CASSPGWDNQPQHF. Written as DNA, the CDR3 is TGTGCCAGCAGCCCGGGATGGGACAATCAGCCCCAGCATTTT.